This TCR beta chain was identified during a study of T cell repertoires in cytomegalovirus infection. About the research overall: Peptides in the study included HLA-C-restricted and HLA-B-restricted CMV epitopes. From public TCR beta signatures came an indication of both CMV infection and matching HLA type. Points from the study as a whole: The response measured ex vivo was dominated by TCR beta clonotypes (HLA-C-restricted and CMV-specific). Individuals carrying CMV plus the relevant HLA were identified by cumulative frequency of public TCR beta families.

This clonotype was found a few times. Its antigen is not identified. V was pared by 3 bases and J by 4 bases, with 13 bases between. Germline lookup yields CDR1 SGHKS and CDR2 YYEKEE (reference sequence). This CDR3 spans 14 amino acids. TCRdb re-analysed the reads in MiXCR, keeping a single row per CDR3 protein. The sample lists 400,000 to 600,000 distinct CDR3 sequences; more than 40% were seen once. Specimen: cultured PBMCs, collected from culture after CMV antigen stimulation. This receptor was taken from a human donor in good health (CMV status not recorded). Some clones in this sample may be carry-over from other donors' samples. The chain has TRBV5-5 and TRBJ1-1, with D possibly being TRBD1 (5 bases). Written as DNA, the CDR3 is TGTGCCAGCAGCTCAGAGGTAAGGGGCACTGAAGCTTTCTTT. Protein product: CASSSEVRGTEAFF.